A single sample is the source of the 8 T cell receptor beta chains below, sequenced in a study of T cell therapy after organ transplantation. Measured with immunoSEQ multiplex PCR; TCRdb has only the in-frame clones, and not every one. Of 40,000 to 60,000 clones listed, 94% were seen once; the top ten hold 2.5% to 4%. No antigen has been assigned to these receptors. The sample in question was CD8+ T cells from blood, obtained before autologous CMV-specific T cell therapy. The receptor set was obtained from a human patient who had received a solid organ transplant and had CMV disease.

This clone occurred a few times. This chain's CDR3 is CASSQGRDNMNTEAFF. The CDR3 DNA is TGTGCCAGCAGCCAAGGGCGGGACAACATGAACACTGAAGCTTTCTTT. The chain uses TRBV14 and TRBJ1-1, with D possibly matching TRBD1 (6 bases). The germline V gene encodes CDR1 SGHDN and CDR2 FVKESK. The CDR3 runs to 16 residues. The germline V and J ends were trimmed by 1 base and 0 bases, with 12 bases remaining between them.

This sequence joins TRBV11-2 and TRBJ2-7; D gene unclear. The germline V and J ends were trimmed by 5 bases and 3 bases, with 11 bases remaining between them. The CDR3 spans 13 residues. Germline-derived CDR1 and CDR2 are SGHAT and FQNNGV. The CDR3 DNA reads TGTGCCAGCAGCCTGAGAGGCATCTACGAGCAGTACTTC. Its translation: CASSLRGIYEQYF.

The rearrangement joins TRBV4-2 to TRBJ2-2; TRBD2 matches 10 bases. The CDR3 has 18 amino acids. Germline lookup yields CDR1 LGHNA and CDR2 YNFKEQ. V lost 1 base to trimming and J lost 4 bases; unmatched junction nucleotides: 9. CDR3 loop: CASSQASGGHEGTGELFF. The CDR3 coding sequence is TGTGCCAGCAGCCAAGCTAGCGGGGGCCACGAAGGCACCGGGGAGCTGTTTTTT.

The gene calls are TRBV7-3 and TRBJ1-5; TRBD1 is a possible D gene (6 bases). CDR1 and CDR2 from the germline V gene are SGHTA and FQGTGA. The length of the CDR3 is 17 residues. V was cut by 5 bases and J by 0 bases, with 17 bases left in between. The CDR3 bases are TGTGCCAGCAGCACCGTTGGACAGTCGTATAGCAATCAGCCCCAGCATTTT. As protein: CASSTVGQSYSNQPQHF.

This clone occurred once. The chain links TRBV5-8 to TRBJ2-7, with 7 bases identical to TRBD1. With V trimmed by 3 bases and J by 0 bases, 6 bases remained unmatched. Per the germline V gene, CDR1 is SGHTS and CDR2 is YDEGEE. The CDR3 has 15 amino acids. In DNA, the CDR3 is TGTGCCAGCAGCTCAACACGACAGGGCTCCTACGAGCAGTACTTC. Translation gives CASSSTRQGSYEQYF.

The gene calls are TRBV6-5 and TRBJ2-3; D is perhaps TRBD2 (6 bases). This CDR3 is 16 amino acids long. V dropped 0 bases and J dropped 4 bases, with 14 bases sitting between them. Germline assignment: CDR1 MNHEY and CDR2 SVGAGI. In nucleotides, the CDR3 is TGTGCCAGCAGTTACTCTGGAGGGGAATGGGCAGATACGCAGTATTTT. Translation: CASSYSGGEWADTQYF.

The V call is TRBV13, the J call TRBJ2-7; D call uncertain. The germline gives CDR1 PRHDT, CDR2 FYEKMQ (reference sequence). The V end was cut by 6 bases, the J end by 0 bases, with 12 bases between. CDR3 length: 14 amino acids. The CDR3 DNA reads TGTGCCAGCAGGACCTCCTACGGCTCCTACGAGCAGTACTTC. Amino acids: CASRTSYGSYEQYF. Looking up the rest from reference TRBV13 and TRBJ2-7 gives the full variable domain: AAGVIQSPRHLIKEKRETATLKCYPIPRHDTVYWYQQGPGQDPQFLISFYEKMQSDKGSIPDRFSAQQFSDYHSELNMSSLELGDSALYFCASRTSYGSYEQYFGPGTRLTVT.

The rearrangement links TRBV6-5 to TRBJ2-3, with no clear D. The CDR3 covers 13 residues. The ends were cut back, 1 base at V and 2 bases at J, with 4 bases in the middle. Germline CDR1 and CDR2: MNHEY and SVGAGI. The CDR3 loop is CASSYFITDTQYF. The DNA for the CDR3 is TGTGCCAGCAGTTACTTCATCACAGATACGCAGTATTTT.